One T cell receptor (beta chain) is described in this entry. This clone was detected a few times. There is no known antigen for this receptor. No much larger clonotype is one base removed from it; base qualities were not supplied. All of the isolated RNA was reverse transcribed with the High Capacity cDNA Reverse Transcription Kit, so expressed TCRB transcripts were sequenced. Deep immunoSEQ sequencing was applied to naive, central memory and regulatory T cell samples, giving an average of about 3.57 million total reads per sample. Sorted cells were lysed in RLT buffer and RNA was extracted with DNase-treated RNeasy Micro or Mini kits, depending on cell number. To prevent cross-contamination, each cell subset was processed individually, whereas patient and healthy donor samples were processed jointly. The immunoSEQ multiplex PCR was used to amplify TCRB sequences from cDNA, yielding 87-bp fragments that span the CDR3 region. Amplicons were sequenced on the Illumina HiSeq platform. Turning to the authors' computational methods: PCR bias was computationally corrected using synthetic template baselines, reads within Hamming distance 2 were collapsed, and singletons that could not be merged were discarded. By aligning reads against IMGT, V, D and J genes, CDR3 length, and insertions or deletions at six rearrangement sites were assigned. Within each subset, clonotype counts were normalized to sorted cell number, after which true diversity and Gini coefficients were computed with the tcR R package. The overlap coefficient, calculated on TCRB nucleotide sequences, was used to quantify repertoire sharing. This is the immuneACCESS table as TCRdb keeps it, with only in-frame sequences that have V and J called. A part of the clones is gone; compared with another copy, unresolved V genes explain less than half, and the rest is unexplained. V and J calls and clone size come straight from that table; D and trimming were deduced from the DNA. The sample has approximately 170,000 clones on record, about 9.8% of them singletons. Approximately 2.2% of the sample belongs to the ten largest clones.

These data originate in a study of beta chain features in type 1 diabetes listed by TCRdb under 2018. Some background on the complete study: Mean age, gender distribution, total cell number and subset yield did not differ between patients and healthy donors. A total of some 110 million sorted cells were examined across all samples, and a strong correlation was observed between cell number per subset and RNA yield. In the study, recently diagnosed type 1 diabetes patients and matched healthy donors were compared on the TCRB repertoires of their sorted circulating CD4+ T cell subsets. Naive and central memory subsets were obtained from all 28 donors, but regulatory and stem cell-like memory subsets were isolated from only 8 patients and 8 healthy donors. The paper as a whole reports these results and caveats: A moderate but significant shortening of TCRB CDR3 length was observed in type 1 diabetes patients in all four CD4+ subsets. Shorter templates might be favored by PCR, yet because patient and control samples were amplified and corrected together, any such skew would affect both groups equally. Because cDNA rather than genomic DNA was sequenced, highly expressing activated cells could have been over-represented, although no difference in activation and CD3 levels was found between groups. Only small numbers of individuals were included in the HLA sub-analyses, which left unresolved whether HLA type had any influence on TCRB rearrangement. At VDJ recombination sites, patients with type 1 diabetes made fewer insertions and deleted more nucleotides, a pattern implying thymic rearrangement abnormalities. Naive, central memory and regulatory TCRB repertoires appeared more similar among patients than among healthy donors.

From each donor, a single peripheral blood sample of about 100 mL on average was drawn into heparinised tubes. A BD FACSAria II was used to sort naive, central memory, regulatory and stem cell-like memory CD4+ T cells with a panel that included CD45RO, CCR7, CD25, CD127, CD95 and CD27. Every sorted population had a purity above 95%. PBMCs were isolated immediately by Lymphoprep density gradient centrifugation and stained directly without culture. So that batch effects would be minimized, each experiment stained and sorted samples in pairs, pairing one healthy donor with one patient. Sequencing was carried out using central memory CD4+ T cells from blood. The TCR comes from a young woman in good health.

The CDR3 reads CASSHYSGGEETQYF. The nucleotide sequence is given as TGTGCCAGCAGCCACTATTCAGGGGGCGAAGAGACCCAGTACTTC. The chain uses TRBV5-5 and TRBJ2-5, and 8 bases in between align with TRBD1. V has 4 bases trimmed and J has 3 bases trimmed; junction bases matching no gene number 8. CDR1 SGHKS and CDR2 YYEKEE are derived from the germline V gene (reference sequence). From cysteine to phenylalanine, the CDR3 is 15 amino acids long. Just the 45-base CDR3 DNA is kept, in frame starting at base 1.